One and the same sample provided the 22 T cell receptor beta chains below, sequenced in a study of CD8+CD57+ T cells in acquired aplastic anemia. Genomic DNA provided the template from which TCR beta VDJ and CDR3 profiles were obtained. TCRdb processed the reads anew with MiXCR; each CDR3 protein has one entry. The table records 200,000 or so distinct CDR3 sequences, 40% to 55% of them present only once. The authors sequenced patients whose flow cytometry had shown CD8+CD57+ cell expansion. Sequencing was performed on sorted CD4+, CD8+, or CD8+CD57+ T cells (not recorded which) from PBMCs. The receptors were gathered from a human donor with aplastic anemia.

The chain is built from TRBV2 and TRBJ1-2; maybe TRBD1 (5 bases). Between the trimmed V and J ends, which lost 3 bases and 7 bases, there was a span of 12 bases. This CDR3 has 13 residues. The germline CDR1 and CDR2 sequences are SNHLY and FYNNEI. This CDR3 is CASSDGGLGGYTF. CDR3 nucleotide sequence: TGTGCCAGCAGTGATGGGGGGTTGGGTGGCTACACCTTC.

Concerning this clonotype: The junction differs from germline at one of its ends, possibly a read error. This rearrangement joins TRBV7-7 to TRBJ2-7; D gene unclear. Germline V lookup: CDR1 SSHAT, CDR2 FNYEAQ (reference sequence). This CDR3 spans 14 amino acids. Written as DNA, the CDR3 is TGTGCTAGCAGCTTAGTCCCCAACTCCTACGAGCAGTACTTC. It is translated as CASSLVPNSYEQYF.

This clonotype appeared a few times. The rearrangement links TRBV10-3 to TRBJ2-5; weak D call: TRBD2 (6 bases). The CDR3 has 14 residues. The ends were cut back, 5 bases at V and 2 bases at J, with 12 bases in the middle. Germline V gene lookup returns CDR1 ENHRY and CDR2 SYGVKD. The CDR3 reads CAISPSGGQETQYF. DNA for the CDR3: TGTGCCATCAGTCCTAGTGGGGGGCAAGAGACCCAGTACTTC.

The rearrangement uses TRBV7-2 and TRBJ2-7; no clear D gene. The V and J ends lost 5 bases and 6 bases respectively, with 14 bases between them. CDR1 and CDR2 (germline): SGHTA, FQGNSA. The CDR3 loop spans 13 amino acids. The chain's CDR3 is CASSPIHGGEQYF. CDR3 nucleotides: TGTGCCAGCAGCCCCATACACGGCGGCGAGCAGTACTTC.

The CDR3 nucleotides are TGTGCCAGCAGCGTAGCTTTCCGGCCCGATTCACCCCTCCACTTT. This gives the protein CASSVAFRPDSPLHF. This chain joins TRBV9 and TRBJ1-6; unclear D gene. This CDR3 spans 15 amino acids. V was pared by 0 bases and J by 8 bases, with 12 bases between. Germline V CDR1 and CDR2: SGDLS, YYNGEE.

As regards this clonotype: Since a much larger clone is just one base distant, this may be a read error. V gene TRBV5-8 combines with J gene TRBJ1-5; no definite D call. The CDR3 sequence is 9 residues long. Germline V gene data show CDR1 as SGHTS and CDR2 as YDEGEE. The CDR3 bases are TGTGTCAGCAATCAGCCCCAGCATTTT. Translating gives CVSNQPQHF. The variable domain in full, completed from reference TRBV5-8 and TRBJ1-5, reads EAGVTQSPTHLIKTRGQQATLRCSPISGHTSVYWYQQALGLGLQFLLWYDEGEERNRGNFPPRFSGRQFPNYSSELNVNALELEDSALYLCVSNQPQHFGDGTRLSIL.

The chain is built from TRBV20-1 and TRBJ1-2; D is undetermined. CDR1 and CDR2 from the germline V gene are DFQATT and SNEGSKA (reference sequence). This CDR3 spans 10 amino acids. With 3 bases removed from V and 1 base from J, the gap between germline ends came to 0 bases. CDR3 loop: CSASNYGYTF. The CDR3 DNA follows: TGCAGTGCTAGTAACTATGGCTACACCTTC.

This clonotype was seen many times. This chain joins TRBV6-2 or TRBV6-3 and TRBJ2-7, with 7 bases lining up with TRBD1. Germline CDR1 and CDR2: MNHEY and SVGEGT. This CDR3 is built from 12 residues. Trimming took 9 bases from V and 3 from J; bases not matched to a gene: 5. The CDR3 loop is CASRDRYYEQYF. The CDR3 nucleotides read TGTGCCAGTCGGGACAGATACTACGAGCAGTACTTC.

The V call is TRBV6-1, the J call TRBJ1-5; the match to TRBD1 covers 7 bases. The junction had 11 bases not matched to a gene; V was cut back by 8 bases and J by 4 bases. Germline CDR1 and CDR2: MNHNS and SASEGT. This CDR3 contains 15 residues. CDR3 sequence (DNA): TGTGCCAGCCGCCTATTCGGGACAGTTAATCAGCCCCAGCATTTT. Translated: CASRLFGTVNQPQHF.

As to this clonotype: Just one base apart from a much larger clone, this may be a read error. Likely a read error: the CDR3 ends without its conserved phenylalanine or tryptophan. The J gene is TRBJ2-2, the V gene TRBV6-1, with a possible D match to TRBD1 (5 bases). CDR3 length: 13 residues. V was cut by 6 bases and J by 2 bases, with 7 bases left in between. CDR1 and CDR2 (germline): MNHNS, SASEGT. DNA for the CDR3: TGTGCCAGCAGGACAGTTAACACCGGGGAGCTGTTTCTT. Residues: CASRTVNTGELFL.

The rearrangement uses TRBV24-1 and TRBJ2-2, with 10 bases aligning to TRBD1. The germline V gene encodes CDR1 KGHDR and CDR2 SFDVKD. J was trimmed by 4 bases and V by 7 bases; bases with no gene match: 2. The CDR3 loop spans 14 amino acids. The CDR3 coding sequence is TGTGCCACCAGCTGGACAGGGGGCACCGGGGAGCTGTTTTTT. Amino acid sequence: CATSWTGGTGELFF.

This sequence joins TRBV7-6 and TRBJ2-1; perhaps TRBD1 as D (5 bases). CDR1 and CDR2 from the germline V gene are SGHVS and FNYEAQ. The length of the CDR3 is 13 residues. V dropped 5 bases and J dropped 5 bases, with 10 bases sitting between them. CDR3 loop: CASSPDTDNEQFF. The CDR3, as DNA: TGTGCCAGCAGCCCGGACACTGACAATGAGCAGTTCTTC.

This clonotype was observed many times. The V gene is TRBV5-1, the J gene TRBJ2-5; D is unresolved. The CDR3 length is 14 residues. Trimming cost V 0 bases and J 1 base, with 7 bases left between them. Germline CDR1 is SGHRS and CDR2 is YFSETQ. CDR3 loop: CASSLGPSQETQYF. The CDR3 bases are TGCGCCAGCAGCTTGGGACCCTCCCAAGAGACCCAGTACTTC.

This clonotype was found once. The chain carries TRBV29-1 and TRBJ2-5; D not resolved. Trimming left V 6 bases short and J 5 bases short, with 10 bases between. The CDR3 contains 11 residues. Germline V gene lookup returns CDR1 SQVTM and CDR2 ANQGSEA. The CDR3 DNA is TGCAGCGTCTCTTGGACGGAGACCCAGTACTTC. It encodes CSVSWTETQYF.

The sample holds many counts of this clonotype. The chain links TRBV5-1 to TRBJ1-3, with D tentatively TRBD1 (6 bases). V lost 2 bases and J lost 2, with 8 bases in between. The CDR3 extends over 14 amino acids. Germline CDR1 and CDR2: SGHRS and YFSETQ. In nucleotides, the CDR3 is TGCGCCAGCAGCTTCGCAGGGGCTGGAAACACCATATATTTT. Translation: CASSFAGAGNTIYF.

Regarding this clonotype: A much bigger clone sits one base away, suggesting this may be a read error. The CDR3 loop reads CASSIHGQPQHF. The CDR3 nucleotides are TGTGCCAGTAGTATTCACGGTCAGCCCCAGCATTTT. The chain is built from TRBV19 and TRBJ1-5, with D unclear. The V and J ends lost 3 bases and 6 bases respectively, with 6 bases between them. Germline V gene data show CDR1 as LNHDA and CDR2 as SQIVND (reference sequence). The CDR3 sequence is 12 residues long.

This clonotype was detected a few times. V is TRBV19 and J is TRBJ2-2, with D possibly matching TRBD1 (5 bases). CDR1 and CDR2 (germline): LNHDA, SQIVND (reference sequence). This CDR3 is built from 15 residues. V was trimmed by 6 bases and J by 4 bases, leaving 15 bases between them. The chain's CDR3 is CASSPNRPGTGELFF. In DNA form, the CDR3 reads TGTGCCAGTAGCCCGAACAGGCCGGGCACCGGGGAGCTGTTTTTT.

V usage is TRBV5-3 and J usage is TRBJ1-2; no clear D gene. TRBV5-3 belongs to the ORF category, with a function that is uncertain. This CDR3 comprises 13 residues. V was shortened by 8 bases and J by 9 bases, with 20 bases between the two germline ends. CDR3 sequence reads: CASSPGNYHSYTF. CDR3 DNA sequence: TGTGCCAGCAGCCCCGGGAATTACCATAGCTACACCTTC.

This chain links TRBV7-9 with TRBJ1-1, with D uncertain. The length of the CDR3 is 12 residues. V was clipped by 10 bases and J by 2 bases, with 11 bases between them. The germline V gene has CDR1 SEHNR and CDR2 FQNEAQ (reference sequence). CDR3: CAIDTGNTEAFF. The CDR3 bases are TGTGCCATTGACACGGGAAACACTGAAGCTTTCTTT.

This clonotype was observed at least ten times. This rearrangement joins TRBV7-2 to TRBJ2-7, with D unresolved. The CDR3 is 11 residues long. Trimming left V 1 base short and J 6 bases short, with 4 bases between. The germline V gene has CDR1 SGHTA and CDR2 FQGNSA. Here the CDR3 reads CASSLDFEQYF. CDR3 in DNA: TGTGCCAGCAGCTTAGATTTCGAGCAGTACTTC.

The V and J genes are TRBV6-5 and TRBJ2-2; D is possibly TRBD1 or TRBD2 (5 bases each). Trimming pared 0 bases from V and 3 bases from J, leaving 11 bases between. Per the germline V gene, CDR1 is MNHEY and CDR2 is SVGAGI. CDR3 length: 16 amino acids. For the CDR3, the DNA is TGTGCCAGCAGTTACTCGGGGGTCCGGGACACCGGGGAGCTGTTTTTT. Amino acid sequence: CASSYSGVRDTGELFF.

This clonotype has only one observation. The chain recombines TRBV10-3 with TRBJ2-1; the D gene is possibly TRBD1 (5 bases). Germline V gene lookup returns CDR1 ENHRY and CDR2 SYGVKD. Trimming left V 3 bases short and J 6 bases short, with 12 bases between. CDR3 length equals 14 residues. The CDR3: CAISDSQGGNEQFF. The CDR3 DNA sequence: TGTGCCATCAGTGATAGTCAGGGTGGCAATGAGCAGTTCTTC.